Here is one T cell receptor beta chain with its context. The PCR used 60 Vbeta and 13 Jbeta primers. Original data processing: A later analysis tallied approximately 87 million unique TCR beta chains, 10 million to 12 million of them shared. Assay: immunoSEQ multiplex PCR; the TCRdb copy retains only in-frame clones and omits some. The DNA was the basis for D and trimming; V, J and clone size are from that table. Of about 190,000 clones in the sample, over 70% were seen once. The data derive from a study of cytomegalovirus exposure and HLA in healthy donors. Study-wide background: Earlier, 110 million or so unique TCR beta sequences were recovered from around 190 million T cells by an analysis.

The specimen sequenced was PBMCs. The clonotype originates from a woman aged 25 to 39 in good health and CMV-seronegative.

CDR3 in amino acids: CASSGGGSSYNEQFF. The CDR3, as DNA: TGTGCCAGCAGCGGAGGCGGGAGCTCCTACAATGAGCAGTTCTTC. The chain recombines TRBV9 with TRBJ2-1; 7 bases match TRBD2. CDR1 is SGDLS and CDR2 is YYNGEE in the germline V gene. There are 15 residues in the CDR3. Trimming removed 3 bases from V and 0 bases from J; junction bases left unmatched: 3. Combining the CDR3 with reference TRBV9 and TRBJ2-1 gives the whole variable domain DSGVTQTPKHLITATGQRVTLRCSPRSGDLSVYWYQQSLDQGLQFLIQYYNGEERAKGNILERFSAQQFPDLHSELNLSSLELGDSALYFCASSGGGSSYNEQFFGPGTRLTVL.